This entry features one TCR beta chain sequence. Its antigen target is currently unknown. One base away there is no much larger clone; base qualities are not given. CDR1 MNHNS and CDR2 SASEGT were looked up in the germline V gene. Its CDR3 holds 14 amino acids, cysteine through phenylalanine. Only the CDR3 region is kept as DNA, spanning 42 bases read in frame from base 1. V and J are truncated by 2 bases and 5 bases respectively, leaving an intervening sequence of 12 bases. Libraries were built with the immunoSEQ multiplex PCR assay. For the multiplex PCR, a mixture combining 60 forward primers for TCR Vbeta segments and 13 reverse primers for TCR Jbeta segments was used. The CDR3 region of rearranged TCR beta genes was amplified from genomic DNA with a multiplex PCR assay. The amplified TCR beta libraries were sequenced on the Illumina HiSeq System as 87-base-pair reads. Processing in the source paper ran as follows. A later analysis tallied 70 million to 100 million unique TCR beta chains across the 550 to 850 repertoires, and approximately 12 million of those chains were shared by two or more donors. Raw reads were error-corrected and collapsed into unique sequences by a nearest-neighbor algorithm in which closely related sequences were merged to remove PCR and sequencing errors. Alignment of CDR3 sequences to IMGT reference sequences was used to assign V, D and J gene segments. Each retained sequence needed at least a six-nucleotide match to both a V gene segment and a J gene segment. Rearrangements were classified as productive when the CDR3 lacked stop codons and remained in frame with V and J, and all other rearrangements were classified as non-productive. Following IMGT convention, CDR3 was defined as the stretch from the second conserved V-encoded cysteine to the conserved J-encoded phenylalanine. Sequences without an unambiguous match to a single V gene segment were excluded from the earlier analysis of 587 of the donors. An earlier analysis of 587 of the donors called V segments functional above 56.7% productive rearrangements and segregating when the between-donor standard deviation exceeded 5%. A statistical classification framework was developed to diagnose cytomegalovirus status using the catalog of TCR beta chain sequences. A later analysis assigned V and J genes by comparing TCR nucleotide sequences with IMGT/GENE-DB human TR gene sequences. The TCRdist pipeline was used in a later analysis to assign CDR3 sequences and most-parsimonious VDJ recombination scenarios. In a later analysis, each TCR beta chain was defined by its CDR3 amino acid sequence together with its V-gene family, and reads without a unique V-gene family were excluded. As a way to deal with suspected cross-contamination and a sequencing artifact, a later analysis dropped over 550 nucleotide sequences that were highly shared and had low generation probability. In a later analysis, a clonal expansion index for each public chain was calculated from normalized within-repertoire ranks of inferred template counts. A later analysis computed generation probabilities with a VDJ recombination model fitted to out-of-frame rearrangements, and checked the results against IGoR. Hypergeometric tests were used in a later analysis to score TCR-TCR, TCR-HLA and TCR-CMV co-occurrence, with a repertoire-size bias correction applied to the TCR pairs. False discovery rates were estimated in a later analysis by permuting HLA or CMV assignments 20 times. In a later analysis, co-occurring TCRs were grouped with DBSCAN, and TCRdist sequence similarity was added when clustering was performed within HLA-allele-positive subsets. For co-occurrence clustering, repertoires with fewer than 30,000 or more than 120,000 public chains were excluded, along with 4 to 6 repertoires with anomalous nucleotide sharing. Drawn from immuneACCESS, this table holds only the in-frame rearrangements with V and J called that TCRdb kept. Clones are partly lost; checked studies trace under half to an unresolved V gene and leave the rest unexplained. The V and J calls and clone size were taken over from that table, and D and trimming were inferred from the DNA. The table for this sample lists about 140,000 clones; 79% of them were counted only once. 6% to 7.5% of the sample is in the top ten clones.

In total, approximately 700 healthy bone marrow donors made up the cohort. At the time of sampling, all cohort members were nominally healthy, though unrecorded immune exposures were likely present. The donor tested CMV seropositive and was one of the 289 seropositive cohort members. Each donor provided a peripheral blood sample, and peripheral blood mononuclear cells were used for TCR beta sequencing. The Qiagen DNeasy Blood Extraction Kit was used to extract genomic DNA from the blood cell samples. This sample was taken from a study of cytomegalovirus exposure and HLA in healthy donors (dated by TCRdb to about 2017). Regarding the research as a whole: According to an earlier analysis of several hundred of the donors, 200 million or so T cells yielded 90 million to 130 million unique TCR beta sequences and about 300 Gb of sequence data. The study used immunosequencing to profile the T cell repertoires of hundreds of subjects and linked those repertoires to cytomegalovirus serostatus. In a later genetic analysis, genome-wide SNP genotypes for about 65% of the roughly 670 donors were used, and that subset was treated as a discovery cohort. Among 398 genotyped donors of the cohort, an average of around 250,000 unique TCR beta nucleotide sequences was sequenced per donor, of which roughly 17% were non-productive. In a later analysis, previously published TCR beta repertoires from 670 or so donors were re-analyzed and high-resolution HLA genotyping was added so that TCR occurrence patterns could be studied. Every discovery cohort repertoire had been produced on one sequencing platform. Rather than using new phenotypic data, the later analysis identified candidate immune exposures from TCR beta sequences and from how often those sequences occurred across donors. Five DR-DQ haplotypes were handled as single units for association and clustering because linkage in the cohort was strong. The genetic ancestry cluster associated with self-reported Caucasian donors included over 80% of the 350 to 500 genotyped donors. Class I and class II HLA loci were covered by the typing at four-digit resolution. Donor age, sex, ethnicity and CMV serostatus were compiled alongside the repertoire data. An earlier analysis of some 600 of the donors applied high-throughput TCR beta sequencing to assess whether each TCR beta V gene segment acted as functional or pseudogenic. The number of donors typed differed by locus, with 629-630 for A, B, C, DRB1 and DQB1, about 500 for DQA1, 600 to 610 for DPA1, and 472 for DPB1. The aim of the study was to test whether cataloging public T cell receptors could identify signatures of past pathogen exposure. An early release covering 550 to 650 HLA-typed donors comprised approximately 300 gigabases of sequencing data and approximately 80 million unique TCR sequences. In addition to the first cohort of 666 subjects, a separate validation cohort of 120 different subjects was used. To predict cytomegalovirus infection status, the study brought together high-throughput TCR immunosequencing, statistical association of individual TCRs with disease status, and machine learning.

The paper's findings and limits, for the study overall: According to a later analysis, parvovirus B19, influenza, CMV and Epstein-Barr virus appeared linked to several top co-occurrence clusters. Cytomegalovirus status was reported to be diagnosed by the classifier with high specificity and sensitivity in both the original and validation cohorts. Assigning TCR associations to individual alleles was difficult when HLA alleles, especially DR and DQ, strongly co-occurred. Fewer than 20 rarely observed V segments, including chromosome 9 orphons, were excluded from the earlier analysis of about 610 of the donors because counts were too low. Specific HLA alleles were associated with 18,000 or so TCR beta sequences at a false discovery rate of 0.05 in a later analysis. A cluster of highly shared sequence variants was judged likely to represent a technical artifact of the sequencing pipeline. Correlated functional status among segregating V segments might reflect linkage disequilibrium, but an unknown experimental factor could not be ruled out. According to the authors, the approach could potentially be generalized to other disease states and immunological phenotypes. Three of the identified cytomegalovirus-associated TCR beta chains were confirmed in vitro to be specific for cytomegalovirus antigens. The presence/absence analyses assumed that sequencing depth was roughly uniform across donors, and that assumption may not be true. In a later analysis, the rate of TCR association differed among HLA loci, with DRB1 alleles having the most associated TCRs and HLA-C alleles having the fewest. An association between a missense DCLRE1C variant and V-gene and J-gene trimming of TCR beta chains was found in a later genetic analysis and replicated in an independent cohort. In an earlier analysis of fewer than 700 of the donors, most TCR beta V segments appeared in productive rearrangements about 87% or about 30% of the time, broadly matching IMGT annotations. In this cohort, only TCR beta chains were sequenced, and detectable features were limited by the absence of alpha or paired-chain data. For the cohort, immune exposure information was limited to CMV serostatus. In a later analysis, HLA-associated TCR beta chains were found to be more clonally expanded and to have lower generation probabilities than equally common non-associated chains. In a later analysis, most CMV-associated TCR beta chains were found to appear HLA-restricted, with HLA associations seemingly driven largely by CMV exposure. In a later genetic analysis, fewer N-insertions in productive TCRs were reported among donors in an Asian-associated ancestry cluster than the roughly 640-donor mean. Because HLA typing was missing for some donors at each locus, association tests included only the typed subset. A further reported finding was that TCR beta sequences accurately predicted the HLA-A and HLA-B alleles for most subjects in the first cohort. A total of roughly 160 TCR beta chains were listed by the study as associated with cytomegalovirus. Because the 87-base-pair reads could not distinguish some IMGT-functional V segments, including TRBV6-2 and TRBV6-3, those segments were excluded. While some public TCRs were present in many individuals, most TCR sequences turned up only very rarely across donors.

Sequenced: PBMCs. This TCR came from a man aged 40-50 years in good health and CMV-seropositive. This sequence uses TRBV6-1 and TRBJ1-1; no D gene is confidently identified. The CDR3 here reads CASSEMEGRTEAFF. The sequenced DNA: TGTGCCAGCAGTGAAATGGAGGGAAGAACTGAAGCTTTCTTT.